A single sample is the source of the 14 T cell receptor beta chains below, sequenced in a study of PD-1 blockade in mismatch repair-deficient tumors. The repertoire was sequenced with immunoSEQ multiplex PCR; TCRdb's copy has only in-frame clones and lacks some. The table includes some 27,000 clones, approximately 84% detected once. The starting material was PBMCs, obtained before pembrolizumab treatment. These receptors originate from an adult with mismatch repair-deficient cancer.

The chain combines TRBV6-1 with TRBJ2-2; 8 nucleotides agree with TRBD1. The V segment lost 8 bases and the J segment 5 bases; nucleotides outside the gene matches: 7. The V gene's germline CDR1 is MNHNS and CDR2 SASEGT. The CDR3 sequence is 14 residues long. For the CDR3, the DNA is TGTGCCAGCGCGACAGGGGATAGGACCGGGGAGCTGTTTTTT. The encoded protein is CASATGDRTGELFF.

This clone was seen a single time. The rearrangement uses TRBV29-1 and TRBJ1-5; the match to TRBD1 covers 8 bases. This CDR3 comprises 13 residues. Germline assignment: CDR1 SQVTM and CDR2 ANQGSEA. The V and J ends lost 4 bases and 4 bases, in that order; junction bases with no gene match: 3. CDR3 sequence (DNA): TGCAGCGTTGTGGACAGGGATAATCAGCCCCAGCATTTT. Protein sequence: CSVVDRDNQPQHF.

The genes are TRBV29-1 and TRBJ1-2, with a possible D match to TRBD1 (6 bases). The germline V and J ends were trimmed by 4 bases and 8 bases, with 11 bases remaining between them. This CDR3 has 11 amino acids. Germline values: CDR1 SQVTM, CDR2 ANQGSEA. The chain's CDR3 is CSVGYRDGYTF. The CDR3 bases are TGCAGCGTTGGATACAGGGACGGCTACACCTTC.

This clone was observed a single time. The chain uses TRBV30 and TRBJ1-5; TRBD1 might be the D (5 bases). The V gene lost 2 bases and the J gene lost 5 bases, with 10 bases spanning the gap. CDR1 and CDR2 from the germline V gene are GTSNPN and SVGIG (reference sequence). The CDR3 length is 13 residues. In nucleotides, the CDR3 is TGTGCCTGGAGTCGGGGGAGGGATCAGCCCCAGCATTTT. This gives the protein CAWSRGRDQPQHF.

J is TRBJ2-7 and V is TRBV7-8; a weak D match, TRBD1 (6 bases). The CDR3 runs 16 residues. Trimming stripped 4 bases from V and 0 bases from J, with 16 bases between. Germline loops: CDR1 SGHVS, CDR2 FQNEAQ. The CDR3: CASSSDRRPSSYEQYF. The DNA of the CDR3 is TGTGCCAGCAGCTCCGACAGGAGGCCGAGCTCCTACGAGCAGTACTTC.

This clone was recorded only once. The chain recombines TRBV28 with TRBJ2-7; D is perhaps TRBD2 (5 bases). This CDR3 is built from 18 residues. The V gene lost 3 bases and the J gene lost 0 bases, with 21 bases spanning the gap. Germline V gives CDR1 MDHEN, CDR2 SYDVKM. CDR3 DNA: TGTGCCAGCAGTTTGGTGGCCCATCCGGACTGGCTCTCCTACGAGCAGTACTTC. Residues: CASSLVAHPDWLSYEQYF.

This clone was observed a single time. V is TRBV7-8 and J is TRBJ1-5, with a possible D match to TRBD1 (6 bases). V lost 6 bases, J lost 1 base, and 13 bases lay in between. Per the germline V gene, CDR1 is SGHVS and CDR2 is FQNEAQ. This CDR3 is built from 15 residues. The CDR3 coding sequence is TGTGCCAGCAGTAAATACAGGGTCAGCAATCAGCCCCAGCATTTT. Translating it yields CASSKYRVSNQPQHF.

CDR3 nucleotides: TGTGCCAGCAGCTTACGCGGAGAACGCACTGAAGCTTTCTTT. Translating it yields CASSLRGERTEAFF. V gene TRBV7-8 combines with J gene TRBJ1-1; the D is unclear. Trimming took 2 bases from V and 4 from J, leaving 11 bases between them. The CDR3 extends over 14 amino acids. Germline CDR1 reads SGHVS; CDR2 reads FQNEAQ.

V and J are TRBV28 and TRBJ2-5; TRBD2 might be the D (6 bases). Germline CDR1 reads MDHEN; CDR2 reads SYDVKM. This CDR3 is built from 14 residues. V lost 7 bases and J 5 bases, leaving 17 bases between the germline ends. Here the CDR3 reads CASNLGGAEETQYF. The CDR3 DNA reads TGTGCCAGCAATTTGGGGGGAGCCGAGGAGACCCAGTACTTC.

This clone was seen a handful of times. This sequence joins TRBV29-1 and TRBJ2-7; tentative D call: TRBD2 (6 bases). V lost 6 bases and J 0 bases, leaving 12 bases between the germline ends. Germline assignment: CDR1 SQVTM and CDR2 ANQGSEA. The CDR3 extends over 13 amino acids. CDR3 in amino acids: CSVLMTSSYEQYF. CDR3 nucleotide sequence: TGCAGCGTCCTAATGACTAGCTCCTACGAGCAGTACTTC.

The chain couples TRBV27 to TRBJ2-4, with D perhaps TRBD1 (6 bases). This CDR3 comprises 16 residues. Germline values: CDR1 MNHEY, CDR2 SMNVEV (reference sequence). V was pared by 0 bases and J by 6 bases, with 15 bases between. CDR3 DNA sequence: TGTGCCAGCAGTTTATCGGGCAGGGGCTATGGAAACATTCAGTACTTC. Amino acids: CASSLSGRGYGNIQYF.

The chain links TRBV7-2 to TRBJ2-7; TRBD1 aligns across 7 bases. After removal of 5 bases from V and 6 bases from J, the junction contained 7 bases not matched to a gene. CDR1 is SGHTA, CDR2 FQGNSA, per germline. The CDR3 extends over 13 amino acids. CDR3 DNA: TGTGCCAGCAGCGCCGACACAGGGGCCGAGCAGTACTTC. Amino acids: CASSADTGAEQYF.

This clone showed up just once. V is TRBV6-1 and J is TRBJ1-3; 9 bases are a match to TRBD1. Germline CDR1 reads MNHNS; CDR2 reads SASEGT. The CDR3 loop spans 18 amino acids. V was clipped by 2 bases and J by 0 bases; unmatched bases: 8. The chain's CDR3 is CASSEPGDRASSGNTIYF. CDR3 sequence (DNA): TGTGCCAGCAGTGAACCTGGGGACAGGGCAAGCTCTGGAAACACCATATATTTT.

The J gene is TRBJ1-2, the V gene TRBV7-8, with no clear D. V lost 0 bases, J lost 0 bases, and 5 bases lay in between. Germline V CDR1 and CDR2: SGHVS, FQNEAQ. The CDR3 extends over 14 amino acids. The CDR3 region has the DNA TGTGCCAGCAGCTTAGCAGCCTCTAACTATGGCTACACCTTC. It encodes CASSLAASNYGYTF.